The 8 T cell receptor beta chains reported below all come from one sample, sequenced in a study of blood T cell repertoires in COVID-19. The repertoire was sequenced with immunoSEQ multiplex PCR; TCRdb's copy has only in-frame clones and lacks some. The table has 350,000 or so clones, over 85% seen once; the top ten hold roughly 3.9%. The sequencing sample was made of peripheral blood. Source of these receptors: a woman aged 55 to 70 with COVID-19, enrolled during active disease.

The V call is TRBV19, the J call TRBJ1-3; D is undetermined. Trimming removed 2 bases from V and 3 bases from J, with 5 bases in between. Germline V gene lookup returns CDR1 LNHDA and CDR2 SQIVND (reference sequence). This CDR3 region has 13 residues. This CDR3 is CASSISLGNTIYF. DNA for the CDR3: TGTGCCAGTAGTATAAGCCTTGGAAACACCATATATTTT.

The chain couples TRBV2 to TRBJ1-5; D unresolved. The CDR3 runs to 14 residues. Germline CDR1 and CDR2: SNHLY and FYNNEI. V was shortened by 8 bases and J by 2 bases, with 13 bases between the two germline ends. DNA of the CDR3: TGTGCCAGCGGAGTTCTTCGGGGCAATCAGCCCCAGCATTTT. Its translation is CASGVLRGNQPQHF.

The CDR3: CASSYGGTVPNQPQHF. In nucleotides, the CDR3 is TGTGCCAGCAGTTACGGCGGGACAGTTCCCAATCAGCCCCAGCATTTT. V and J are TRBV6-6 and TRBJ1-5; 7 bases fit TRBD1. The CDR3 runs to 16 residues. Trimming cost V 2 bases and J 3 bases; bases outside gene matches: 7. Germline loops: CDR1 MNHNY, CDR2 SVGAGI (reference sequence).

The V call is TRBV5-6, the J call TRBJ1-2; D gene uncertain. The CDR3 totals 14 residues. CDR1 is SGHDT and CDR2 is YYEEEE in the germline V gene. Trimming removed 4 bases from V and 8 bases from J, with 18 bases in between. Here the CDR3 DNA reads TGTGCCAGCAGCCTAAGATTGTCTATGTGGGGCTACACCTTC. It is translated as CASSLRLSMWGYTF. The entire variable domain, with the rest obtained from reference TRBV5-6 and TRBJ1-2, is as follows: DAGVTQSPTHLIKTRGQQVTLRCSPKSGHDTVSWYQQALGQGPQFIFQYYEEEERQRGNFPDRFSGHQFPNYSSELNVNALLLGDSALYLCASSLRLSMWGYTFGSGTRLTVV.

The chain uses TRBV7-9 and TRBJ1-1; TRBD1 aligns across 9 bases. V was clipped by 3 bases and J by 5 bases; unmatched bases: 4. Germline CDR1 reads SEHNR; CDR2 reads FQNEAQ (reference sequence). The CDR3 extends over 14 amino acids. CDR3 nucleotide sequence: TGTGCCAGCAGCTTTGGGACAGGGTGGACTGAAGCTTTCTTT. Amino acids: CASSFGTGWTEAFF. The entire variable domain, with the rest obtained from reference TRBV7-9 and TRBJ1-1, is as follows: DTGVSQNPRHKITKRGQNVTFRCDPISEHNRLYWYRQTLGQGPEFLTYFQNEAQLEKSRLLSDRFSAERPKGSFSTLEIQRTEQGDSAMYLCASSFGTGWTEAFFGQGTRLTVV.

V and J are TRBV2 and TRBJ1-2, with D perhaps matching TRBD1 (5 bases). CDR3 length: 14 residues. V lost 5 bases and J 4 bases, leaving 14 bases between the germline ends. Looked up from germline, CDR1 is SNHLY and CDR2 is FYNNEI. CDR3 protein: CASSNGGRGYGYTF. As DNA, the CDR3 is TGTGCCAGCAGTAACGGGGGAAGGGGCTATGGCTACACCTTC. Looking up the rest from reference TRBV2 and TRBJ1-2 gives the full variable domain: EPEVTQTPSHQVTQMGQEVILRCVPISNHLYFYWYRQILGQKVEFLVSFYNNEISEKSEIFDDQFSVERPDGSNFTLKIRSTKLEDSAMYFCASSNGGRGYGYTFGSGTRLTVV.

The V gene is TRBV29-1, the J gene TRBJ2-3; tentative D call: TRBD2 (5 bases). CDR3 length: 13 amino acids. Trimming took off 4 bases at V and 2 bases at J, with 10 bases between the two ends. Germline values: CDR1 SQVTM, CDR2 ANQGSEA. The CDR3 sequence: CSVATTYTDTQYF. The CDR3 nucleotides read TGCAGCGTTGCGACTACCTACACAGATACGCAGTATTTT.

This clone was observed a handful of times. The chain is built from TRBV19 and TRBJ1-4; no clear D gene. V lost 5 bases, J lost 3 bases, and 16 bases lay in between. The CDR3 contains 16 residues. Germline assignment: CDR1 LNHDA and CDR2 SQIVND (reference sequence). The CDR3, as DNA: TGTGCCAGTAGTGAGGCTTTCGGGGTGGCTAATGAAAAACTGTTTTTT. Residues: CASSEAFGVANEKLFF. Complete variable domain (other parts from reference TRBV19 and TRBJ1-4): DGGITQSPKYLFRKEGQNVTLSCEQNLNHDAMYWYRQDPGQGLRLIYYSQIVNDFQKGDIAEGYSVSREKKESFPLTVTSAQKNPTAFYLCASSEAFGVANEKLFFGSGTQLSVL.